These 25 T cell receptor beta chains were all obtained from the same sample, sequenced in a study of blood T cell repertoires in COVID-19. Using immunoSEQ multiplex PCR, the repertoire was profiled, and TCRdb retains in-frame clones only, with some absent. This sample yields 300,000 to 400,000 clones, of which 88% are seen a single time; about 5% belongs to the top ten. Sequencing used PBMCs or T cells enriched from blood (not recorded which). The receptors were gathered from a man aged 30 to 39 who had recovered from COVID-19.

The V call is TRBV4-2, the J call TRBJ2-5; the match to TRBD2 covers 13 bases. Germline CDR1 is LGHNA and CDR2 is YNFKEQ. After removal of 3 bases from V and 3 bases from J, the junction contained 10 bases not matched to a gene. The CDR3 has 18 amino acids. This CDR3 reads CASSQLLAGGLGEETQYF. CDR3 nucleotides: TGTGCCAGCAGCCAGCTACTAGCGGGGGGGCTCGGCGAAGAGACCCAGTACTTC.

The J gene is TRBJ1-2, the V gene TRBV28, with D unresolved. The length of the CDR3 is 14 residues. Looked up from germline, CDR1 is MDHEN and CDR2 is SYDVKM. V shed 4 bases and J shed 1 base, with 10 bases lying between them. CDR3 loop: CASSSTTVNYGYTF. The CDR3 DNA follows: TGTGCCAGCAGTTCCACAACAGTTAACTATGGCTACACCTTC.

The V call is TRBV6-2 or TRBV6-3, the J call TRBJ1-6; D gene unclear. CDR3 length: 16 residues. Germline V gene lookup returns CDR1 MNHEY and CDR2 SVGEGT. V lost 0 bases to trimming and J lost 7 bases, with 13 bases between them. The CDR3 spells CASSYSTRTGNSPLHF. CDR3 nucleotide sequence: TGTGCCAGCAGTTACTCGACGCGGACGGGAAATTCACCCCTCCACTTT.

This chain links TRBV7-9 with TRBJ1-2; D is possibly TRBD1 (5 bases). The CDR3 extends over 15 amino acids. Looked up from germline, CDR1 is SEHNR and CDR2 is FQNEAQ (reference sequence). The V and J ends lost 0 bases and 3 bases respectively, with 11 bases between them. This CDR3 reads CASSLAKGGDYGYTF. The CDR3 DNA sequence: TGTGCCAGCAGCTTAGCGAAGGGAGGGGACTATGGCTACACCTTC. The full variable domain, completed using reference TRBV7-9 and TRBJ1-2, is DTGVSQNPRHKITKRGQNVTFRCDPISEHNRLYWYRQTLGQGPEFLTYFQNEAQLEKSRLLSDRFSAERPKGSFSTLEIQRTEQGDSAMYLCASSLAKGGDYGYTFGSGTRLTVV.

This clone has a single count. The genes are TRBV9 and TRBJ2-1; 10 bases fit TRBD1. The CDR3 consists of 17 residues. V was pared by 2 bases and J by 4 bases, with 9 bases of the junction left unmatched. Germline V gene lookup returns CDR1 SGDLS and CDR2 YYNGEE. The CDR3: CASSVSIGGQGYNEQFF. CDR3 in DNA: TGTGCCAGCAGCGTGAGCATTGGGGGACAGGGGTACAATGAGCAGTTCTTC.

The chain is built from TRBV13 and TRBJ1-2; 9 positions agree with TRBD1. CDR1 and CDR2 (germline): PRHDT, FYEKMQ (reference sequence). Trimming at V came to 5 bases and at J to 7 bases, leaving 14 bases not matched to a gene. The CDR3 sequence is 16 residues long. The CDR3 DNA reads as TGTGCCAGCAGCCTCACCACGGGACAGGGATCTGCTGGCTACACCTTC. This gives the protein CASSLTTGQGSAGYTF.

This clone turned up a few times. J is TRBJ2-5 and V is TRBV20-1; D is uncertain. Trimming took off 3 bases at V and 5 bases at J, with 7 bases between the two ends. Germline CDR1 reads DFQATT; CDR2 reads SNEGSKA (reference sequence). CDR3 size: 11 residues. The CDR3 DNA reads TGCAGTGCTAGCCTACTGGAGACCCAGTACTTC. Translated, it gives CSASLLETQYF.

The chain carries TRBV7-2 and TRBJ2-7; 12 nucleotides agree with TRBD1. The CDR3 has 15 amino acids. The V segment lost 4 bases and the J segment 9 bases; nucleotides outside the gene matches: 10. CDR1 and CDR2 from the germline V gene are SGHTA and FQGNSA. The CDR3 here is CASSSSGTGGWRQYF. DNA of the CDR3: TGTGCCAGCAGCTCATCCGGGACAGGGGGCTGGCGGCAGTACTTC.

This clone was seen only a few times. The chain recombines TRBV28 with TRBJ2-1; 15 nucleotides align to TRBD2. The CDR3 is 18 residues long. J was trimmed by 0 bases and V by 6 bases; bases with no gene match: 6. Germline assignment: CDR1 MDHEN and CDR2 SYDVKM. The CDR3 coding sequence is TGTGCCAGCAGGGGACTAGCGGGGGGCGACAGCTCCTACAATGAGCAGTTCTTC. Encoded protein: CASRGLAGGDSSYNEQFF.

The gene calls are TRBV30 and TRBJ1-5; 9 bases agree with TRBD1. The V segment lost 4 bases and the J segment 4 bases; nucleotides outside the gene matches: 2. The CDR3 loop spans 13 amino acids. CDR1 is GTSNPN and CDR2 is SVGIG in the germline V gene (reference sequence). Here the CDR3 DNA reads TGTGCCTGGAAGACAGGGGGAAATCAGCCCCAGCATTTT. This encodes CAWKTGGNQPQHF.

The gene calls are TRBV5-4 and TRBJ2-3; 7 bases align to TRBD2. V lost 4 bases to trimming and J lost 0 bases; unmatched junction nucleotides: 2. This CDR3 has 14 residues. Germline CDR1 reads SGHNT; CDR2 reads YYREEE (reference sequence). The CDR3 protein is CASSGGGSTDTQYF. DNA of the CDR3: TGTGCCAGCAGCGGCGGGGGTAGCACAGATACGCAGTATTTT.

CDR3 in amino acids: CASSPGTGADYGYTF. CDR3 in DNA: TGTGCCAGCTCACCAGGGACAGGGGCGGACTATGGCTACACCTTC. This rearrangement joins TRBV18 to TRBJ1-2; the match to TRBD1 covers 10 bases. J lost 3 bases, V lost 2 bases, and 3 bases had no gene match. Germline V gene sequence: CDR1 KGHSH, CDR2 LQKENI. CDR3 length: 15 amino acids.

The chain links TRBV7-2 to TRBJ2-1; 7 nucleotides align to TRBD2. CDR1 and CDR2 from the germline V gene are SGHTA and FQGNSA. The CDR3 runs 15 residues. V lost 1 base to trimming and J lost 3 bases; unmatched junction nucleotides: 3. The CDR3 sequence is CASSLVGGGYNEQFF. CDR3 DNA: TGTGCCAGCAGCTTAGTCGGCGGGGGCTACAATGAGCAGTTCTTC.

This chain joins TRBV9 and TRBJ1-1; D not resolved. The germline V and J ends were trimmed by 3 bases and 4 bases, with 7 bases remaining between them. This CDR3 has 12 amino acids. CDR1 is SGDLS and CDR2 is YYNGEE in the germline V gene. Here the CDR3 reads CASSGPGTEAFF. The CDR3 DNA sequence: TGTGCCAGCAGCGGACCAGGCACTGAAGCTTTCTTT.

This clone has only a few counts. The V gene is TRBV7-6, the J gene TRBJ1-3; D is undetermined. Trimming cost V 0 bases and J 2 bases, with 8 bases left between them. CDR3 length: 15 amino acids. The germline V gene has CDR1 SGHVS and CDR2 FNYEAQ. As DNA, the CDR3 is TGTGCCAGCAGCTTAGCGAGCGGGGCTGGAAACACCATATATTTT. This gives the protein CASSLASGAGNTIYF.

The chain links TRBV11-1 to TRBJ2-5; D is unclear. The length of the CDR3 is 14 residues. Germline CDR1 SGHAT, CDR2 FQDESV (reference sequence). With 0 bases removed from V and 5 bases from J, the gap between germline ends came to 10 bases. CDR3 coding DNA: TGTGCCAGCAGCTTAGCGCCAGGTCGGGAGACCCAGTACTTC. The encoded protein is CASSLAPGRETQYF.

V usage is TRBV18 and J usage is TRBJ2-4; possibly TRBD1 for D (6 bases). V lost 3 bases to trimming and J lost 6 bases, with 15 bases between them. Germline CDR1 and CDR2: KGHSH and LQKENI. There are 15 residues in the CDR3. The CDR3: CASSPRNRAGNIQYF. The CDR3 DNA reads TGTGCCAGCTCACCCCGGAACAGGGCGGGAAACATTCAGTACTTC. The whole variable domain, remainder taken from reference TRBV18 and TRBJ2-4, is NAGVMQNPRHLVRRRGQEARLRCSPMKGHSHVYWYRQLPEEGLKFMVYLQKENIIDESGMPKERFSAEFPKEGPSILRIQQVVRGDSAAYFCASSPRNRAGNIQYFGAGTRLSVL.

J is TRBJ1-1 and V is TRBV3-1 (or the pseudogene TRBV3-2), with 9 bases that match TRBD1. The germline V gene has CDR1 LGHDT and CDR2 YNNKEL (reference sequence). The trim removed 4 bases at V and 3 bases at J, leaving 9 bases unmatched. The length of the CDR3 is 16 residues. The chain's CDR3 is CASSPRQGERDTEAFF. In nucleotides, the CDR3 is TGTGCCAGCAGCCCCCGACAGGGGGAGAGAGACACTGAAGCTTTCTTT.

The chain combines TRBV3-1 (or the pseudogene TRBV3-2) with TRBJ1-4; 7 bases agree with TRBD1. This CDR3 is built from 12 residues. From germline, CDR1 is LGHDT and CDR2 YNNKEL (reference sequence). The junction had 7 bases not matched to a gene; V was cut back by 10 bases and J by 8 bases. The DNA of the CDR3 is TGTGCCACCGGACAGGCAACCGAAAAACTGTTTTTT. It translates to CATGQATEKLFF.

The genes are TRBV28 and TRBJ1-2; a weak D match, TRBD1 (6 bases). The CDR3 has 16 amino acids. The germline CDR1 and CDR2 sequences are MDHEN and SYDVKM. The ends were cut back, 6 bases at V and 2 bases at J, with 19 bases in the middle. CDR3 nucleotides: TGTGCCAGCAGCTTGACTGGGGTGGGGGCCAACTATGGCTACACCTTC. It codes for CASSLTGVGANYGYTF.

V is TRBV5-1 and J is TRBJ1-1; the match to TRBD1 covers 8 bases. The CDR3 runs 14 residues. Looked up from germline, CDR1 is SGHRS and CDR2 is YFSETQ. V dropped 3 bases and J dropped 5; count of bases not matched to a gene: 6. Written as DNA, the CDR3 is TGCGCCAGCAGCTGGGGGACAGGAGGAACTGAAGCTTTCTTT. Translation gives CASSWGTGGTEAFF.

V gene TRBV5-6 combines with J gene TRBJ1-1; no clear D gene. Between the trimmed V and J ends, which lost 0 bases and 1 base, there was a span of 4 bases. Germline V gene lookup returns CDR1 SGHDT and CDR2 YYEEEE. The CDR3 has 13 amino acids. Here the CDR3 DNA reads TGTGCCAGCAGCTTGGACAGGAACACTGAAGCTTTCTTT. It translates to CASSLDRNTEAFF. The whole variable domain, remainder taken from reference TRBV5-6 and TRBJ1-1, is DAGVTQSPTHLIKTRGQQVTLRCSPKSGHDTVSWYQQALGQGPQFIFQYYEEEERQRGNFPDRFSGHQFPNYSSELNVNALLLGDSALYLCASSLDRNTEAFFGQGTRLTVV.

The rearrangement uses TRBV29-1 and TRBJ1-2, with 7 bases aligning to TRBD1. The CDR3 consists of 15 residues. J gave up 0 bases and V 6 bases, and 10 bases lay outside the gene matches. CDR1 is SQVTM, CDR2 ANQGSEA, per germline. CDR3 amino acids: CSVRISQGANYGYTF. The DNA for the CDR3 is TGCAGCGTCCGTATTAGTCAGGGGGCTAACTATGGCTACACCTTC.

The chain has TRBV19 and TRBJ2-5; 7 bases line up with TRBD1. Looked up from germline, CDR1 is LNHDA and CDR2 is SQIVND (reference sequence). The trim removed 3 bases at V and 2 bases at J, leaving 3 bases unmatched. The CDR3 is 14 amino acids. The CDR3 here is CASSIRDRQETQYF. CDR3 nucleotides: TGTGCCAGTAGTATTCGGGACAGACAAGAGACCCAGTACTTC.

The chain employs TRBV9 and TRBJ1-2; TRBD1 might be the D (5 bases). The CDR3 runs to 12 residues. V dropped 3 bases and J dropped 8 bases, with 11 bases sitting between them. CDR1 is SGDLS and CDR2 is YYNGEE in the germline V gene. The CDR3: CASSAGGWGYTF. The CDR3 nucleotides are TGTGCCAGCAGCGCCGGGGGTTGGGGCTACACCTTC.